Listed here are 11 T cell receptor beta chains from one sample, sequenced in a study of T cell clonality in common variable immunodeficiency. Antigens for these TCRs are unknown. Sequencing used immunoSEQ multiplex PCR; TCRdb keeps in-frame clones, though not all of them. This sample's clone table lists 6,500 to 8,500 clones. Study findings and constraints: In common variable immunodeficiency, TCR beta chains reportedly carried fewer deletions and N-nucleotide insertions.

The sample comprised peripheral blood mononuclear cells. The receptors stem from a human donor with common variable immunodeficiency.

Considering frequency, this clone is medium-sized. The read ends 3 residues shy of where the CDR3 ends; the end is completed using the germline J gene. This chain joins TRBV29-1 and TRBJ2-5; D is unclear. V lost 3 bases to trimming and J lost 7 bases, with 12 bases between them. Per germline, CDR1 SQVTM and CDR2 ANQGSEA. This CDR3 contains 12 residues. The CDR3 loop is CSVDPPISTQYF. CDR3 DNA (partial): TGCAGCGTTGATCCTCCTATCTCGACC.

This clone counts as medium-sized by frequency. This chain's CDR3 is CASSRLPGTSGRPVAFF. CDR3 DNA, as far as it was read: TGTGCCAGTAGTCGCTTACCAGGGACTAGCGGCCGCCCGGTG. The chain carries TRBV19 and TRBJ1-1, with a tentative D call TRBD1 (5 bases). The read finishes 3 residues shy of the CDR3 end, and the germline J gene is used to complete it. Germline CDR1 and CDR2: LNHDA and SQIVND (reference sequence). CDR3 length: 17 residues.

About this clone: The CDR3 end falls 3 residues outside the read, so it is completed with the germline J gene. V gene TRBV5-1 combines with J gene TRBJ2-5; 7 bases agree with TRBD1. This CDR3 comprises 16 residues. The V gene end was trimmed by 3 bases and the J gene end by 0 bases; junction bases not matched to a gene: 8. CDR1 and CDR2 (germline): SGHRS, YFSETQ. CDR3 bases read: TGCGCCAGCAGCTACGGACAGGCAACGTACCAAGAGACC. It yields the protein CASSYGQATYQET. The full CDR3 protein is CASSYGQATYQETQYF.

In regard to this clone: Sequencing ends 3 residues short of the CDR3 end; the germline J gene provides the rest. The chain links TRBV16 to TRBJ2-7; 12 bases are shared with TRBD1. The CDR3 spans 15 residues. The V segment lost 0 bases and the J segment 5 bases; nucleotides outside the gene matches: 2. Looked up from germline, CDR1 is KGHSY and CDR2 is FQNENV. Partial CDR3 DNA: TGTGCCAGCAGCCAATCGGGGACAGGGGGCCACGAG. The encoded protein is CASSQSGTGGHE. The whole CDR3 is CASSQSGTGGHEQYF.

Details on this clone: The CDR3 end is not reached by the read, which stops 3 residues before it; the germline J gene fills it in. The V gene is TRBV29-1, the J gene TRBJ2-1; the match to TRBD2 covers 8 bases. From germline, CDR1 is SQVTM and CDR2 ANQGSEA. The ends lost 5 bases at V and 4 bases at J; junction bases unmatched: 7. This CDR3 contains 14 residues. This CDR3 reads CSVTLAGVYNEQFF. The covered CDR3 bases are TGCAGCGTTACCCTAGCGGGCGTTTACAATGAG.

Regarding this clone: The read gets to within 3 residues of the CDR3 end, and the germline J gene fills in the rest. The genes are TRBV5-1 and TRBJ2-3; no clear D gene. The CDR3 sequence is 15 residues long. V lost 0 bases and J lost 4, with 12 bases in between. Germline CDR1 and CDR2: SGHRS and YFSETQ. CDR3 region: CASSLVVAAADTQYF. The CDR3 bases that were read are TGCGCCAGCAGCTTGGTGGTAGCCGCGGCAGATACG.

On this clone itself: The read ends 3 residues shy of where the CDR3 ends; the end is completed using the germline J gene. The chain links TRBV5-1 to TRBJ2-5, with 8 bases matching TRBD1. Trimming removed 4 bases from V and 1 base from J; junction bases left unmatched: 3. Germline assignment: CDR1 SGHRS and CDR2 YFSETQ. The CDR3 contains 14 residues. The CDR3 protein is CASSVGQAQETQYF. The DNA read from the CDR3 is TGCGCCAGCAGCGTGGGACAGGCCCAAGAGACC.

As regards this clone: The CDR3 end falls 3 residues outside the read, so it is completed with the germline J gene. The chain has TRBV19 and TRBJ1-4, with D unclear. This CDR3 has 16 residues. The V end was cut by 3 bases, the J end by 7 bases, with 18 bases between. Germline CDR1 LNHDA, CDR2 SQIVND (reference sequence). The CDR3 bases that were read are TGTGCCAGTAGTATCGGCCGGCGACTATCGGGTGAAAAA. It translates to CASSIGRRLSGEK. The whole CDR3 protein reads CASSIGRRLSGEKLFF.

Of note for this clone: The read gets to within 3 residues of the CDR3 end, and the germline J gene fills in the rest. The V gene is TRBV7-6, the J gene TRBJ2-1; maybe TRBD2 (7 bases). Germline V gene lookup returns CDR1 SGHVS and CDR2 FNYEAQ. The V and J ends lost 3 bases and 3 bases respectively, with 12 bases between them. CDR3 size: 15 residues. The sequenced part of the CDR3 DNA is TGTGCCAGCAGCTTTCTAGGGGGGGACTACAATGAG. Its protein product is CASSFLGGDYNE. The whole CDR3 is CASSFLGGDYNEQFF.

The CDR3 loop is CASSTSSSGGADEQFF. CDR3 DNA (partial): TGTGCCAGTAGTACATCCTCTAGCGGGGGGGCCGATGAG. The V gene is TRBV19, the J gene TRBJ2-1, with 12 bases fitting TRBD2. Coverage ceases 3 residues before the CDR3 finishes, and the germline J gene fills in the end. The germline V gene encodes CDR1 LNHDA and CDR2 SQIVND (reference sequence). This CDR3 spans 16 amino acids. V shed 4 bases and J 8 bases; nucleotides not matched to a gene: 9. The whole variable domain, filled in from reference TRBV19 and TRBJ2-1, reads DGGITQSPKYLFRKEGQNVTLSCEQNLNHDAMYWYRQDPGQGLRLIYYSQIVNDFQKGDIAEGYSVSREKKESFPLTVTSAQKNPTAFYLCASSTSSSGGADEQFFGPGTRLTVL.

As concerns this clone: The read ends 3 residues shy of where the CDR3 ends; the end is completed using the germline J gene. This chain joins TRBV7-9 and TRBJ2-1, with 12 bases matching TRBD2. The V gene end was trimmed by 0 bases and the J gene end by 8 bases; junction bases not matched to a gene: 2. CDR3 length: 15 residues. Germline CDR1 and CDR2: SEHNR and FQNEAQ (reference sequence). The CDR3 DNA, read in part, is TGTGCCAGCAGCTTAGCGCTAGCGGGGGGGGATGAG. Translated, it gives CASSLALAGGDE. The whole CDR3 protein is CASSLALAGGDEQFF.